This TCR beta chain is drawn from a study of T cell responses to AZD1222 COVID-19 vaccine. The CDR3 is made up of 15 amino acids. In germline, CDR1 is SNHLY, CDR2 FYNNEI. The J segment lost 4 bases and the V segment lost 8 bases, leaving 11 bases of the junction unmatched. Study-level results: The study found vaccine-associated CD4 TCRs spanning spike, dominant at 160-218 and 743-854. Females outnumbered males among donors, who were mostly white British; clonal diversity was possibly underestimated. Increased Spike-specific TCR breadth and depth were observed after two AZD1222 doses. Repertoires in all cases were sampled only once the peak T cell response had passed.

Assay used: immunoSEQ multiplex PCR; TCRdb lists only in-frame clones, some missing. The data contain more than 50,000 clones, around 80% of them seen just once; the ten biggest clones take up around 18%. This clone was observed a few times. The antigen is not known. The TCR sequence derives from an adult in good health. This specimen consisted of peripheral blood, obtained on day 0 of AZD1222 vaccination. The J gene is TRBJ2-3, the V gene TRBV2, with TRBD2 matching 8 bases. The DNA for the CDR3 is TGTGCCAGCGCCCCCCGGTCTAGCGGGCCAGATACGCAGTATTTT. This gives the protein CASAPRSSGPDTQYF.